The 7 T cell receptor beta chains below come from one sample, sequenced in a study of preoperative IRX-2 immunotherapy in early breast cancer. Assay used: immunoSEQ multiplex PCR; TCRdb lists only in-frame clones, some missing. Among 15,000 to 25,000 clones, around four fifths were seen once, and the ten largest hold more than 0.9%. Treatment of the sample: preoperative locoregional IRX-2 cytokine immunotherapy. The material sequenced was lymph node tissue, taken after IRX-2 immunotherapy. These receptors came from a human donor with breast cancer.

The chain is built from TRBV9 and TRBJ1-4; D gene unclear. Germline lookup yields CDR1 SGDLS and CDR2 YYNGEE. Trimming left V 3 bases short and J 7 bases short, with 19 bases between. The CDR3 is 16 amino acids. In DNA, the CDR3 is TGTGCCAGCAGCGAGGAAACGCCAGAGCTTTCTGAAAAACTGTTTTTT. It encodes CASSEETPELSEKLFF.

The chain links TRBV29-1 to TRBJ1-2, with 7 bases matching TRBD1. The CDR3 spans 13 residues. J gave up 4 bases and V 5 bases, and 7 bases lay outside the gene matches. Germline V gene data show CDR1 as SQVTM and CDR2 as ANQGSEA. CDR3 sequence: CSVSEGAGYGYTF. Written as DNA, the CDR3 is TGCAGCGTTAGCGAGGGGGCTGGCTATGGCTACACCTTC.

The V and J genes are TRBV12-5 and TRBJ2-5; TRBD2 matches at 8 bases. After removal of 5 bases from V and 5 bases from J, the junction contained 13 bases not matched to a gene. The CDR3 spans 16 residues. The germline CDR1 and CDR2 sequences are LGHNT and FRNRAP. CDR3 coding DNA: TGTGCTAGTGGTGGGCCAGCGGGAGATCTTCTTGAGACCCAGTACTTC. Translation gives CASGGPAGDLLETQYF.

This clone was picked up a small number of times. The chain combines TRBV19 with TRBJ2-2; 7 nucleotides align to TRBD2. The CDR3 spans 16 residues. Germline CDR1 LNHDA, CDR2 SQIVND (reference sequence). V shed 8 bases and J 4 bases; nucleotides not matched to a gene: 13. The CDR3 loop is CASRQSGTGGTGELFF. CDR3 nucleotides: TGTGCCAGTCGACAAAGCGGGACGGGTGGCACCGGGGAGCTGTTTTTT.

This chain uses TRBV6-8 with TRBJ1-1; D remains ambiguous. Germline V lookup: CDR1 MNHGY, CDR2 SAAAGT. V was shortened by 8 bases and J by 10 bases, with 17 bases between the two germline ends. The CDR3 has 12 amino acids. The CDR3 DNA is TGTGCCAGCCTCGAGACAAACCGTCCAGCTTTCTTT. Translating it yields CASLETNRPAFF.

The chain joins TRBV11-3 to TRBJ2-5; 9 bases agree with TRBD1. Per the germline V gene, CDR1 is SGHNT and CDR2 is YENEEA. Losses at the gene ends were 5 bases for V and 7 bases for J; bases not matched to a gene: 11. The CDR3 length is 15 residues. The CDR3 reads CASSDGQGMAATQYF. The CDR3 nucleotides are TGTGCCAGCAGCGACGGACAGGGGATGGCGGCGACCCAGTACTTC.

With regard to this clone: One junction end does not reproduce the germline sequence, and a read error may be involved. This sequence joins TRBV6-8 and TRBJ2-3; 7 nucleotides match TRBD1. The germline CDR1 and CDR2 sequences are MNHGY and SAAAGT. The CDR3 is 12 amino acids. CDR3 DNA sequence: TGTGCCATCAGTTCACAGGGGGATACGCAGTATTTT. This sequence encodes CAISSQGDTQYF.